One and the same sample provided the 11 T cell receptor beta chains below, sequenced in a study of T cell changes during pregnancy in multiple sclerosis. The table came from immunoSEQ multiplex PCR; TCRdb's copy has only in-frame clones and leaves some out. The sample carries tens of thousands of clones, 80% to 95% recorded once. The specimen was peripheral blood, collected in the first trimester of pregnancy. Receptors were obtained from a female donor with multiple sclerosis, enrolled in a pregnancy study.

The chain couples TRBV5-1 to TRBJ2-3; D might be TRBD2 (6 bases). The V end lost 3 bases, the J end lost 3 bases, and 17 bases lay between the germline ends. The V gene's germline CDR1 is SGHRS and CDR2 YFSETQ. The CDR3 totals 16 residues. CDR3 coding DNA: TGCGCCAGCAGCTGGGGACCACCGAGCGGGACAGATACGCAGTATTTT. It is translated as CASSWGPPSGTDTQYF.

The gene calls are TRBV27 and TRBJ1-1; D is unresolved. There are 13 residues in the CDR3. Deletions cut 2 bases from V and 4 bases from J, with 8 bases between. Germline V gene data show CDR1 as MNHEY and CDR2 as SMNVEV (reference sequence). The CDR3 DNA is TGTGCCAGCAGTTTAAGTACCGGCACTGAAGCTTTCTTT. This translates into CASSLSTGTEAFF.

The gene calls are TRBV27 and TRBJ1-1; TRBD1 matches 7 bases. J was trimmed by 1 base and V by 1 base; bases with no gene match: 3. CDR3 length equals 15 residues. Germline V gene lookup returns CDR1 MNHEY and CDR2 SMNVEV (reference sequence). The CDR3 bases are TGTGCCAGCAGTTTATTTGCAGGGGGGAACACTGAAGCTTTCTTT. It codes for CASSLFAGGNTEAFF.

This rearrangement joins TRBV6-1 to TRBJ1-6; TRBD1 might be the D (6 bases). There are 13 residues in the CDR3. Trimming took off 5 bases at V and 8 bases at J, with 10 bases between the two ends. The germline V gene has CDR1 MNHNS and CDR2 SASEGT. The CDR3 coding sequence is TGTGCCAGCAGTATAGGGGGTCATTCACCCCTCCACTTT. Translation: CASSIGGHSPLHF.

This clone was recorded once. The genes are TRBV20-1 and TRBJ2-5, with a weak D call TRBD2 (6 bases). This CDR3 contains 11 residues. V shed 8 bases and J shed 4 bases, with 11 bases lying between them. In germline, CDR1 is DFQATT, CDR2 SNEGSKA (reference sequence). Here the CDR3 reads CSPLGGETQYF. Written as DNA, the CDR3 is TGCAGTCCCCTGGGGGGAGAGACCCAGTACTTC.

The J gene is TRBJ1-2, the V gene TRBV19; possible D gene TRBD1, 6 bases. CDR3 size: 18 residues. V was shortened by 1 base and J by 1 base, with 19 bases between the two germline ends. Germline CDR1 and CDR2: LNHDA and SQIVND (reference sequence). In nucleotides, the CDR3 is TGTGCCAGTAGTATAGTGGACAGATCACGGCTGCTTAACTATGGCTACACCTTC. This sequence encodes CASSIVDRSRLLNYGYTF.

The chain employs TRBV28 and TRBJ2-7, with D possibly being TRBD1 (6 bases). This CDR3 has 14 amino acids. From germline, CDR1 is MDHEN and CDR2 SYDVKM. V dropped 1 base and J dropped 1 base, with 8 bases sitting between them. The DNA of the CDR3 is TGTGCCAGCAGTTTATTCAGGGGTTCCTACGAGCAGTACTTC. Amino acid sequence: CASSLFRGSYEQYF.

This chain uses TRBV7-2 with TRBJ1-3, with a possible D match to TRBD1 (6 bases). Germline-derived CDR1 and CDR2 are SGHTA and FQGNSA. The CDR3 spans 16 residues. Trimming took 4 bases from V and 0 from J, leaving 13 bases between them. CDR3 amino acids: CASSSRTASSGNTIYF. The DNA of the CDR3 is TGTGCCAGCAGCTCCAGGACAGCTTCCTCTGGAAACACCATATATTTT.

This sequence joins TRBV27 and TRBJ1-5; 7 positions match TRBD1. This CDR3 comprises 12 residues. CDR1 and CDR2 from the germline V gene are MNHEY and SMNVEV (reference sequence). V dropped 4 bases and J dropped 7; count of bases not matched to a gene: 1. CDR3 DNA: TGTGCCAGCAGTTCGGGACAGCAGCCCCAGCATTTT. Translated, it gives CASSSGQQPQHF.

This rearrangement joins TRBV7-3 to TRBJ1-5; D unclear. Germline assignment: CDR1 SGHTA and CDR2 FQGTGA. The V end lost 10 bases, the J end lost 2 bases, and 3 bases lay between the germline ends. The CDR3 covers 10 residues. This CDR3 reads CAIGNQPQHF. The DNA of the CDR3 is TGTGCCATCGGCAATCAGCCCCAGCATTTT.

This rearrangement joins TRBV30 to TRBJ1-1, with 8 nucleotides matching TRBD1. V shed 5 bases, J shed 3 bases, and the junction held 5 bases outside the gene matches. This CDR3 is 13 amino acids long. CDR1 is GTSNPN and CDR2 is SVGIG in the germline V gene (reference sequence). The CDR3, as DNA: TGTGCCTGGGGGGACAGGCCCGACACTGAAGCTTTCTTT. It is translated as CAWGDRPDTEAFF. The whole variable domain, remainder taken from reference TRBV30 and TRBJ1-1, is SQTIHQWPATLVQPVGSPLSLECTVEGTSNPNLYWYRQAAGRGLQLLFYSVGIGQISSEVPQNLSASRPQDRQFILSSKKLLLSDSGFYLCAWGDRPDTEAFFGQGTRLTVV.